These 9 T cell receptor beta chains were sequenced from one sample in a study of cytomegalovirus exposure and HLA in healthy donors. Primers: 60 Vbeta forward and 13 Jbeta reverse. The protocol was immunoSEQ multiplex PCR, while the TCRdb copy is restricted to in-frame clones and leaves out a portion. The sample has approximately 140,000 clones, 70% to 80% seen once. The sequenced material came from PBMCs. The receptor source for this set is a woman aged 55-75 years in good health and CMV-seropositive.

Here the CDR3 reads CASSPLGMLRNTIYF. CDR3 DNA sequence: TGTGCCAGCTCACCACTCGGGATGTTAAGAAACACCATATATTTT. The chain joins TRBV18 to TRBJ1-3, with D hard to call. The V and J ends lost 1 base and 5 bases respectively, with 12 bases between them. Per the germline V gene, CDR1 is KGHSH and CDR2 is LQKENI. CDR3 size: 15 residues. The full variable domain, in which reference TRBV18 and TRBJ1-3 provide the parts outside the CDR3, is NAGVMQNPRHLVRRRGQEARLRCSPMKGHSHVYWYRQLPEEGLKFMVYLQKENIIDESGMPKERFSAEFPKEGPSILRIQQVVRGDSAAYFCASSPLGMLRNTIYFGEGSWLTVV.

The V and J genes are TRBV5-1 and TRBJ1-5, with 12 nucleotides matching TRBD1. There are 20 residues in the CDR3. The V gene end was trimmed by 5 bases and the J gene end by 0 bases; junction bases not matched to a gene: 15. Germline V gene data show CDR1 as SGHRS and CDR2 as YFSETQ. The CDR3 coding sequence is TGCGCCAGCAGTTACCCTCCGGGACAGGGGGCGAGGTTTAGCAATCAGCCCCAGCATTTT. Translating gives CASSYPPGQGARFSNQPQHF.

The sample holds a few counts of this clone. J is TRBJ1-2 and V is TRBV27; D is uncertain. Germline CDR1 MNHEY, CDR2 SMNVEV (reference sequence). V lost 8 bases and J 1 base, leaving 14 bases between the germline ends. CDR3 length: 14 residues. CDR3 sequence (DNA): TGTGCCAGCTGGCGGGCCCAGAATAACTATGGCTACACCTTC. It specifies CASWRAQNNYGYTF.

The chain links TRBV7-8 to TRBJ2-7, with 8 bases that match TRBD2. Germline CDR1 reads SGHVS; CDR2 reads FQNEAQ. CDR3 length: 14 amino acids. V lost 5 bases to trimming and J lost 4 bases; unmatched junction nucleotides: 7. CDR3 sequence (DNA): TGTGCCAGCAGCCCCGGACTAGCCCAATACGAGCAGTACTTC. Translation: CASSPGLAQYEQYF.

The chain joins TRBV7-2 to TRBJ2-5; D is undetermined. V was pared by 5 bases and J by 4 bases, with 5 bases between. CDR3 size: 11 residues. CDR1 is SGHTA, CDR2 FQGNSA, per germline. The CDR3 DNA follows: TGTGCCAGCAGCCCGAGAGAGACCCAGTACTTC. Encoded protein: CASSPRETQYF.

The genes are TRBV6-5 and TRBJ1-2, with D possibly matching TRBD1 (6 bases). The CDR3 runs to 13 residues. The germline V gene has CDR1 MNHEY and CDR2 SVGAGI. V gave up 4 bases and J gave up 7 bases, with 13 bases separating them. CDR3 residues: CASSSQGFSGYTF. The CDR3 DNA sequence: TGTGCCAGCAGTTCACAGGGCTTCTCTGGCTACACCTTC.

The chain has TRBV5-4 and TRBJ2-7; D gene unclear. The CDR3 is made up of 13 amino acids. Trimming took off 4 bases at V and 0 bases at J, with 8 bases between the two ends. Germline values: CDR1 SGHNT, CDR2 YYREEE (reference sequence). CDR3 in DNA: TGTGCCAGCAGCGAGTCTACCTCCTACGAGCAGTACTTC. The encoded protein is CASSESTSYEQYF.

This chain links TRBV6-1 with TRBJ2-1; D is possibly TRBD2 (7 bases). The V gene's germline CDR1 is MNHNS and CDR2 SASEGT. The CDR3 spans 15 residues. V was trimmed by 1 base and J by 3 bases, leaving 10 bases between them. The CDR3 protein is CASSEGGGFYNEQFF. The CDR3 DNA is TGTGCCAGCAGTGAAGGGGGGGGCTTCTACAATGAGCAGTTCTTC.

The CDR3 region is CASSLTTGVTGELFF. The CDR3 nucleotides read TGTGCCAGCAGCCTAACGACGGGGGTCACCGGGGAGCTGTTTTTT. The rearrangement links TRBV6-5 to TRBJ2-2; D is perhaps TRBD2 (6 bases). CDR1 is MNHEY, CDR2 SVGAGI, per germline. Deletions cut 6 bases from V and 4 bases from J, with 15 bases between. CDR3 size: 15 residues.